Shown below are 20 T cell receptor beta chains from a single sample sequenced in a study of CD8 T cells in ankylosing spondylitis. TCRdb reprocessed the 5' RACE reads via MiXCR and lists one record per CDR3 protein. The sample records over 200,000 distinct CDR3 sequences, roughly 10% being singletons. What was sequenced was blood, either unsorted or a sorted T cell fraction (not recorded which). These receptors originate from a male donor with ankylosing spondylitis or in good health (not recorded which).

This clonotype appeared many times. V is TRBV24-1 and J is TRBJ2-1; 7 positions agree with TRBD1. V was clipped by 5 bases and J by 6 bases; unmatched bases: 12. The CDR3 is 16 residues long. Germline V lookup: CDR1 KGHDR, CDR2 SFDVKD. CDR3 in amino acids: CATSGDKGAFINEQFF. The CDR3 DNA follows: TGTGCCACCAGTGGGGACAAGGGGGCGTTTATCAATGAGCAGTTCTTC.

This clonotype was seen ten or more times. The chain combines TRBV6-1 with TRBJ2-3; no reliable D call. Germline V gene sequence: CDR1 MNHNS, CDR2 SASEGT. V dropped 4 bases and J dropped 4 bases, with 15 bases sitting between them. CDR3 size: 15 residues. DNA for the CDR3: TGTGCCAGCAGTGGTGACATGGGCTGGCCAGATACGCAGTATTTT. It is translated as CASSGDMGWPDTQYF.

This clonotype was detected ten times or more. The gene calls are TRBV5-1 and TRBJ1-3, with D perhaps TRBD1 (6 bases). CDR3 length: 15 residues. V lost 0 bases and J lost 4, with 11 bases in between. The V gene's germline CDR1 is SGHRS and CDR2 YFSETQ. Here the CDR3 reads CASSLEQGAGNTIYF. As DNA, the CDR3 is TGCGCCAGCAGCTTGGAACAGGGCGCCGGAAACACCATATATTTT.

This clonotype was recorded many times. The rearrangement uses TRBV20-1 and TRBJ1-5; 8 bases fit TRBD1. Germline lookup yields CDR1 DFQATT and CDR2 SNEGSKA (reference sequence). This CDR3 region has 14 residues. The J segment lost 3 bases and the V segment lost 2 bases, leaving 3 bases of the junction unmatched. CDR3 in DNA: TGCAGTGCTAGATCGGACAGGGACAATCAGCCCCAGCATTTT. It translates to CSARSDRDNQPQHF.

This clonotype has a count of ten or more. V usage is TRBV3-1 and J usage is TRBJ2-6, with D possibly matching TRBD2 (5 bases). This CDR3 spans 15 amino acids. The V end lost 8 bases, the J end lost 0 bases, and 11 bases lay between the germline ends. Germline lookup yields CDR1 LGHDT and CDR2 YNNKEL (reference sequence). Here the CDR3 DNA reads TGTGCCAGCCGGGGTAGGAACTCTGGGGCCAACGTCCTGACTTTC. As protein: CASRGRNSGANVLTF.

The V and J genes are TRBV7-2 and TRBJ1-1; the D is unclear. Germline V gene lookup returns CDR1 SGHTA and CDR2 FQGNSA. V lost 7 bases to trimming and J lost 2 bases, with 17 bases between them. CDR3 length: 15 residues. The CDR3 DNA reads as TGTGCCAGCACCCGGGTTGCAGGCCTTAACACTGAAGCTTTCTTT. Its translation is CASTRVAGLNTEAFF.

The chain uses TRBV12-3 or TRBV12-4 and TRBJ1-1; the D is unclear. Trimming removed 3 bases at V and 0 bases at J, with 8 bases between. CDR3 length: 14 amino acids. As DNA, the CDR3 is TGTGCCAGCAGTTTTTTGTCGTTGAACACTGAAGCTTTCTTT. Translating it yields CASSFLSLNTEAFF.

This clonotype was counted at least ten times. The V and J genes are TRBV20-1 and TRBJ2-5; 13 bases map to TRBD2. From germline, CDR1 is DFQATT and CDR2 SNEGSKA (reference sequence). V was pared by 6 bases and J by 2 bases, with 6 bases of the junction left unmatched. CDR3 size: 15 residues. The CDR3 spells CSASGLAGVQETQYF. The CDR3, as DNA: TGCAGTGCCTCCGGACTAGCGGGGGTTCAAGAGACCCAGTACTTC.

This clonotype was detected ten times or more. V is TRBV20-1 and J is TRBJ2-7, with TRBD1 matching over 8 bases. The V gene end was trimmed by 5 bases and the J gene end by 3 bases; junction bases not matched to a gene: 6. The CDR3 consists of 13 residues. Looked up from germline, CDR1 is DFQATT and CDR2 is SNEGSKA (reference sequence). The DNA of the CDR3 is TGCAGTGCTGACAGGGGAAATATCTACGAGCAGTACTTC. Translation gives CSADRGNIYEQYF.

The chain joins TRBV12-3 or TRBV12-4 to TRBJ2-2; D perhaps matches TRBD1 (5 bases). The ends were cut back, 2 bases at V and 4 bases at J, with 8 bases in the middle. This CDR3 is 14 amino acids long. The CDR3 coding sequence is TGTGCCAGCAGTTTAAGACAGCCCACCGGGGAGCTGTTTTTT. Amino acids: CASSLRQPTGELFF.

This chain uses TRBV5-1 with TRBJ2-3; D is ambiguous. CDR1 and CDR2 (germline): SGHRS, YFSETQ. Trimming took off 0 bases at V and 4 bases at J, with 9 bases between the two ends. The CDR3 totals 14 residues. The DNA of the CDR3 is TGCGCCAGCAGCTTGGGCCAGGTATCAGATACGCAGTATTTT. It codes for CASSLGQVSDTQYF. Using reference TRBV5-1 and TRBJ2-3 for the parts outside the CDR3, the full variable domain is KAGVTQTPRYLIKTRGQQVTLSCSPISGHRSVSWYQQTPGQGLQFLFEYFSETQRNKGNFPGRFSGRQFSNSRSEMNVSTLELGDSALYLCASSLGQVSDTQYFGPGTRLTVL.

This clonotype was seen ten or more times. This sequence joins TRBV3-1 and TRBJ2-3; 10 positions match TRBD2. This CDR3 contains 15 residues. V lost 6 bases, J lost 6 bases, and 9 bases stayed unmatched. The germline gives CDR1 LGHDT, CDR2 YNNKEL (reference sequence). The CDR3 DNA reads as TGTGCCAGCAGGAGGACTAGCGGTTCTTGGGATACGCAGTATTTT. This encodes CASRRTSGSWDTQYF.

This clonotype was detected only a few times. The chain links TRBV9 to TRBJ2-1, with TRBD2 matching over 12 bases. The CDR3 consists of 19 residues. Germline CDR1 is SGDLS and CDR2 is YYNGEE. V lost 0 bases to trimming and J lost 5 bases; unmatched junction nucleotides: 12. The CDR3, as DNA: TGTGCCAGCAGCGTAGACTCATGGCTGGGACTAGCGGGCAACAATGAGCAGTTCTTC. Protein sequence: CASSVDSWLGLAGNNEQFF.

In this sample, this clonotype turned up many times. The chain is built from TRBV12-3 or TRBV12-4 and TRBJ2-3; D may be TRBD1 (5 bases). This CDR3 comprises 13 residues. Trimming shortened V by 2 bases and J by 4 bases, and 7 bases separated the two germline ends. CDR3 sequence: CASSLRGPDTQYF. As DNA, the CDR3 is TGTGCCAGCAGTTTAAGGGGCCCAGATACGCAGTATTTT.

This clonotype was found a few times. This chain joins TRBV28 and TRBJ2-7, with D maybe TRBD1 (5 bases). The CDR3 extends over 14 amino acids. V dropped 10 bases and J dropped 0 bases, with 16 bases sitting between them. Germline loops: CDR1 MDHEN, CDR2 SYDVKM. As DNA, the CDR3 is TGTGCCACCACTGACACAGGCAGCTCCTACGAGCAGTACTTC. As protein: CATTDTGSSYEQYF.

J is TRBJ2-7 and V is TRBV7-2; D not resolved. Germline V CDR1 and CDR2: SGHTA, FQGNSA. V lost 0 bases, J lost 2 bases, and 5 bases lay in between. CDR3 length equals 13 residues. CDR3 DNA sequence: TGTGCCAGCAGCTTAGCGTTTACCTACGAGCAGTACTTC. Translated, it gives CASSLAFTYEQYF.

The V gene is TRBV5-6, the J gene TRBJ2-2; TRBD2 is a possible D gene (5 bases). The CDR3 is made up of 17 amino acids. Germline lookup yields CDR1 SGHDT and CDR2 YYEEEE. V shed 4 bases and J shed 1 base, with 17 bases lying between them. The CDR3: CASSRRLQTQNTGELFF. CDR3 nucleotides: TGTGCCAGCAGCCGAAGACTACAGACTCAGAACACCGGGGAGCTGTTTTTT. Based on the CDR3 plus reference TRBV5-6 and TRBJ2-2, the full variable domain is DAGVTQSPTHLIKTRGQQVTLRCSPKSGHDTVSWYQQALGQGPQFIFQYYEEEERQRGNFPDRFSGHQFPNYSSELNVNALLLGDSALYLCASSRRLQTQNTGELFFGEGSRLTVL.

The CDR3 nucleotides are TGTGCCAGCAGCCAAGGGGATGACAGGGGAGCTGAAGCTTTCTTT. This encodes CASSQGDDRGAEAFF. The chain recombines TRBV12-3 or TRBV12-4 with TRBJ1-1; 8 bases align to TRBD1. V was clipped by 6 bases and J by 6 bases; unmatched bases: 12. The CDR3 spans 15 residues.

This chain links TRBV7-9 with TRBJ2-5; TRBD1 agrees at 7 bases. Germline loops: CDR1 SEHNR, CDR2 FQNEAQ (reference sequence). V shed 7 bases and J 5 bases; nucleotides not matched to a gene: 7. The CDR3 runs to 13 residues. The CDR3 protein is CASMLGGKETQYF. The CDR3 coding sequence is TGTGCCAGCATGTTAGGGGGCAAGGAGACCCAGTACTTC.

This clonotype came up a few times. This rearrangement joins TRBV7-8 to TRBJ2-3; TRBD1 agrees at 9 bases. V dropped 3 bases and J dropped 0; count of bases not matched to a gene: 4. The CDR3 length is 16 residues. Germline CDR1 reads SGHVS; CDR2 reads FQNEAQ. The CDR3 protein is CASSLGTGPSTDTQYF. Written as DNA, the CDR3 is TGTGCCAGCAGCTTGGGGACAGGGCCCAGCACAGATACGCAGTATTTT.